This T cell receptor (beta chain) was obtained from a study of monozygotic twins with inflammatory bowel disease. Study-wide results and caveats: Healthy twins shared more clonotypes with others than IBD patients, most markedly active ones.

With eight separate reactions per sample, the authors made cDNA. TCRdb reprocessed the 5' RACE reads, with one entry per CDR3 protein and no DNA. Across about 420,000 distinct CDR3 sequences, the top ten clones capture more than 2% of the sample. The germline CDR1 and CDR2 sequences are SGHAT and FQNNGV. CDR3 length: 12 residues. Of note for this clonotype: Antigen specificity is unknown.

The source of this sequence is a human donor with ulcerative colitis or Crohn's disease, or a healthy co-twin of an affected twin (not recorded which). Material for sequencing was blood. The chain combines TRBV11-2 with TRBJ1-2; with no DNA, the TCRdb D assignment of TRBD1 cannot be verified. The CDR3 loop is CASSSRQYGYTF.